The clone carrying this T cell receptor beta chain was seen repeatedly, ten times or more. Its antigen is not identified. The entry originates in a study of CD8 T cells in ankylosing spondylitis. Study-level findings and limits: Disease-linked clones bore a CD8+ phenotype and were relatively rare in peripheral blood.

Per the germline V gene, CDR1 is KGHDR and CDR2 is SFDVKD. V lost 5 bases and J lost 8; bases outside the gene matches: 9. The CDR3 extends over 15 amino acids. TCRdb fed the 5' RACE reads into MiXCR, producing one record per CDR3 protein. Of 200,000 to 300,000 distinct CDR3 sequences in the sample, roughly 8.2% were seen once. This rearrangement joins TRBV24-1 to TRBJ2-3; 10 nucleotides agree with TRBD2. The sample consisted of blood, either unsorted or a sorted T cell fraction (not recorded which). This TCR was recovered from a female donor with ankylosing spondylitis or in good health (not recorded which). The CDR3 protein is CATSVLAGGPSTQYF. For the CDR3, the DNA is TGTGCCACCAGTGTCTTAGCGGGAGGCCCCTCTACGCAGTATTTT.